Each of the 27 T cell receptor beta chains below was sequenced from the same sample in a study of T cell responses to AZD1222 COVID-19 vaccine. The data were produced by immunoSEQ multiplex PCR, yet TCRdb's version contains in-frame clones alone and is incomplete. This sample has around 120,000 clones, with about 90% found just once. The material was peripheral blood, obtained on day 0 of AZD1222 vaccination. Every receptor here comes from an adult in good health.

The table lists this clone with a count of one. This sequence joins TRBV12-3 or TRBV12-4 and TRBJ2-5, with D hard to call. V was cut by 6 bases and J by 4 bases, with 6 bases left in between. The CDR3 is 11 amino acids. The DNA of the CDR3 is TGTGCCAGCAGCTCGGGAGAGACCCAGTACTTC. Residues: CASSSGETQYF.

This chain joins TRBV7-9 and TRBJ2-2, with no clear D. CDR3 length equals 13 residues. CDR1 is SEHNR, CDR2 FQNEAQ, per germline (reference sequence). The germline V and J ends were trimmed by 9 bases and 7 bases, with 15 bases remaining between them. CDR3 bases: TGTGCCAGTCAGCTTAAGTCGGTCGGGGAGCTGTTTTTT. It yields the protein CASQLKSVGELFF.

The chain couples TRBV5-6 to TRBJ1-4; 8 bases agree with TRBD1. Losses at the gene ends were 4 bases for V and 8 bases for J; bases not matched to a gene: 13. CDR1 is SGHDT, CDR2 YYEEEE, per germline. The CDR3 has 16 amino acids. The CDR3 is CASSRPRDRIREKLFF. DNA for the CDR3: TGTGCCAGCAGCCGCCCCCGGGACAGGATACGGGAAAAACTGTTTTTT.

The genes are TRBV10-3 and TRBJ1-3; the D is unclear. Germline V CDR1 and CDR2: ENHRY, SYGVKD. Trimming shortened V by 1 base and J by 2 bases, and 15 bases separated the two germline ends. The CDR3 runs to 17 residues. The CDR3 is CAISEWARLPPGNTIYF. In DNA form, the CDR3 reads TGTGCCATCAGTGAGTGGGCCAGGCTCCCGCCTGGAAACACCATATATTTT.

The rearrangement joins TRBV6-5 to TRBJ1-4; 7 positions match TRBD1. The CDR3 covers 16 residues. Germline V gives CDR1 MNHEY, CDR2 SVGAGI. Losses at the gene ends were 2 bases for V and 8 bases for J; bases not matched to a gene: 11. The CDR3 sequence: CASSYTPRDRREKLFF. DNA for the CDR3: TGTGCCAGCAGTTACACTCCCCGGGACAGACGGGAAAAACTGTTTTTT.

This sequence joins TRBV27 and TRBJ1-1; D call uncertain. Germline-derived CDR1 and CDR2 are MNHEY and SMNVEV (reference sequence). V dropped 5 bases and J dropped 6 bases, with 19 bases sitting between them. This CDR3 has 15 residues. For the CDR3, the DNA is TGTGCCAGCAGTGACCGGGGAACCGGACGGCCTGAAGCTTTCTTT. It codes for CASSDRGTGRPEAFF.

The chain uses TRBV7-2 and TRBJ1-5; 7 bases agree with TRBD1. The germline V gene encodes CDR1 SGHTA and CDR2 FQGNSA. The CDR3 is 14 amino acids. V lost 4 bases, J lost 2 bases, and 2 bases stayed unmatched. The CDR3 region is CASSSGQGNQPQHF. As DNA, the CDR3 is TGTGCCAGCAGCTCTGGACAGGGCAATCAGCCCCAGCATTTT. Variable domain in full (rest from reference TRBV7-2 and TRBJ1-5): GAGVSQSPSNKVTEKGKDVELRCDPISGHTALYWYRQSLGQGLEFLIYFQGNSAPDKSGLPSDRFSAERTGGSVSTLTIQRTQQEDSAVYLCASSSGQGNQPQHFGDGTRLSIL.

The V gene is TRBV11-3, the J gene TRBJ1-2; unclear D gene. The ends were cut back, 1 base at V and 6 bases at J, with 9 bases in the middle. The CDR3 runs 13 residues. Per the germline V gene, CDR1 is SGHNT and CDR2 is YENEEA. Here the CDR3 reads CASSLGPGDGYTF. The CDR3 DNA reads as TGTGCCAGCAGCTTAGGCCCAGGAGATGGCTACACCTTC.

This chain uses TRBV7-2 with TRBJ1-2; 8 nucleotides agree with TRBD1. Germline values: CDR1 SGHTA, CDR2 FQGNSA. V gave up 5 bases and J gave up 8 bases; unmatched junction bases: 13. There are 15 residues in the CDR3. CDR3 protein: CASSAPNQGAGGYTF. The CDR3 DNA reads TGTGCCAGCAGCGCACCCAATCAGGGGGCCGGGGGCTACACCTTC.

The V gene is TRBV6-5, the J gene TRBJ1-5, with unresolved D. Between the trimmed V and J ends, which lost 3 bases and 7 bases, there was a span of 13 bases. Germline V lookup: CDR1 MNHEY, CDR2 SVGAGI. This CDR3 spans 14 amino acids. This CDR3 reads CASSYSPSRQPQHF. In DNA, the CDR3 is TGTGCCAGCAGTTATTCCCCATCGCGGCAGCCCCAGCATTTT.

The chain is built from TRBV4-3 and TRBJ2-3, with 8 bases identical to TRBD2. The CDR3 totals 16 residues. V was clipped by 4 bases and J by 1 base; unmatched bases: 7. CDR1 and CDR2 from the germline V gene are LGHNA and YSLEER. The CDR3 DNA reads TGCGCCAGCAGCCGAACCGGGACTAGGGGCACAGATACGCAGTATTTT. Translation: CASSRTGTRGTDTQYF.

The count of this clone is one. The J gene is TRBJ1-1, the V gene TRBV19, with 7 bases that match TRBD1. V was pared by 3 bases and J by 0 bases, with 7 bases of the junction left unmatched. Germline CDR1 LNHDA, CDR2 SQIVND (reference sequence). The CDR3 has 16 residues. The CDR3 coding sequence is TGTGCCAGTAGTATTGAGACGGACAGGATGAACACTGAAGCTTTCTTT. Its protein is CASSIETDRMNTEAFF.

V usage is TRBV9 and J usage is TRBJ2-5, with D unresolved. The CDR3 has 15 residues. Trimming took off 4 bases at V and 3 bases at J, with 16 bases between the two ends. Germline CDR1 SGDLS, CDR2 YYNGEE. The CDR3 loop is CASSPTASKKETQYF. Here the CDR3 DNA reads TGTGCCAGCAGCCCAACAGCATCTAAGAAAGAGACCCAGTACTTC.

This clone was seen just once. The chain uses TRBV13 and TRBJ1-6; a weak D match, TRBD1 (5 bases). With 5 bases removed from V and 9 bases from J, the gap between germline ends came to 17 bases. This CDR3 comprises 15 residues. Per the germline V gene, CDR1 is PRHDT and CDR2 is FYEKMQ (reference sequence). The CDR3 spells CASSAPGLGGSPLHF. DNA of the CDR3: TGTGCCAGCAGCGCGCCGGGACTCGGTGGTTCACCCCTCCACTTT. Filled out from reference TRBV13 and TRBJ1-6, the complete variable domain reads AAGVIQSPRHLIKEKRETATLKCYPIPRHDTVYWYQQGPGQDPQFLISFYEKMQSDKGSIPDRFSAQQFSDYHSELNMSSLELGDSALYFCASSAPGLGGSPLHFGNGTRLTVT.

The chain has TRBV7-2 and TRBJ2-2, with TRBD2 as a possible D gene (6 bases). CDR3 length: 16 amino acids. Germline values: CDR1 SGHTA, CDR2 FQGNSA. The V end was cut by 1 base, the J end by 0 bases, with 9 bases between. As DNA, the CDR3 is TGTGCCAGCAGCTTAGTTAGCGGTACGAACACCGGGGAGCTGTTTTTT. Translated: CASSLVSGTNTGELFF.

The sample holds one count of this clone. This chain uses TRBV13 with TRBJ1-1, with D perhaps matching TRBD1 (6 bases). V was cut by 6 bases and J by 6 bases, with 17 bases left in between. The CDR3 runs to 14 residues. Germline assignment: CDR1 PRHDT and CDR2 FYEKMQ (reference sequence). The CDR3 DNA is TGTGCCAGCAGGAGGGGAGGGGGAATAGCTGAAGCTTTCTTT. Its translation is CASRRGGGIAEAFF.

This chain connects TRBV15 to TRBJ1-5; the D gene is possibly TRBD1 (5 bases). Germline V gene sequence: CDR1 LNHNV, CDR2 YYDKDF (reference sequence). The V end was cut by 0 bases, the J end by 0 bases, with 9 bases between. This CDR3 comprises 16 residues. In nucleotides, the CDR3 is TGTGCCACCAGCAGAGATCCGGGGGTTAGCAATCAGCCCCAGCATTTT. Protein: CATSRDPGVSNQPQHF. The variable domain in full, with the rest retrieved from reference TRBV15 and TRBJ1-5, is DAMVIQNPRYQVTQFGKPVTLSCSQTLNHNVMYWYQQKSSQAPKLLFHYYDKDFNNEADTPDNFQSRRPNTSFCFLDIRSPGLGDTAMYLCATSRDPGVSNQPQHFGDGTRLSIL.

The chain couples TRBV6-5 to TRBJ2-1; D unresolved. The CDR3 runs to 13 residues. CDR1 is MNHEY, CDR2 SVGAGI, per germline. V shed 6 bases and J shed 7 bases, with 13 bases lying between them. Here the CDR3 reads CASSDIGPNEQFF. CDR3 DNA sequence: TGTGCCAGCAGCGATATAGGGCCTAATGAGCAGTTCTTC.

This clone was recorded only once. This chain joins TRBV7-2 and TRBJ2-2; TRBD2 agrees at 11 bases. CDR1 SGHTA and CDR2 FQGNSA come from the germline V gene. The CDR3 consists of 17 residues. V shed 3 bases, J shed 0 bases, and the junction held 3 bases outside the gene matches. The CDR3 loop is CASSFRTSGSNTGELFF. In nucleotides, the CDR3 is TGTGCCAGCAGCTTTAGGACTAGCGGGTCGAACACCGGGGAGCTGTTTTTT. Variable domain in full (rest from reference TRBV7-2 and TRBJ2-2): GAGVSQSPSNKVTEKGKDVELRCDPISGHTALYWYRQSLGQGLEFLIYFQGNSAPDKSGLPSDRFSAERTGGSVSTLTIQRTQQEDSAVYLCASSFRTSGSNTGELFFGEGSRLTVL.

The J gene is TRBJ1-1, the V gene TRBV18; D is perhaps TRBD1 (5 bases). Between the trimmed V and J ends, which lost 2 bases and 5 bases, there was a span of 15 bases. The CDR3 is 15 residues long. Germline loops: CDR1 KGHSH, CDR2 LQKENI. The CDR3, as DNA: TGTGCCAGCTCACCATGGGCAGACGAGGGGACTGAAGCTTTCTTT. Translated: CASSPWADEGTEAFF.

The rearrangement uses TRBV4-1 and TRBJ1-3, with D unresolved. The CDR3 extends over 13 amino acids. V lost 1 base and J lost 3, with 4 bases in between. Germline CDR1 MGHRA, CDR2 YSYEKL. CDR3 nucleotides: TGCGCCAGCAGCCAAGGATTTGGAAACACCATATATTTT. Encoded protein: CASSQGFGNTIYF.

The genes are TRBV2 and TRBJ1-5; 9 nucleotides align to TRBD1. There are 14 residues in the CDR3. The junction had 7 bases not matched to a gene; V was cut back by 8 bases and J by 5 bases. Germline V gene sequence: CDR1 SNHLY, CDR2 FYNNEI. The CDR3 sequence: CASGDRVGDQPQHF. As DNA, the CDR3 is TGTGCCAGCGGGGACAGGGTCGGAGATCAGCCCCAGCATTTT.

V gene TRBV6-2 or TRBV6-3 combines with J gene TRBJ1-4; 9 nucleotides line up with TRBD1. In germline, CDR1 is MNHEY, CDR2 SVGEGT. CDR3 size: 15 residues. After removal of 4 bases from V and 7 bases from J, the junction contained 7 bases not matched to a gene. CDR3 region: CASSSSGQGREKLFF. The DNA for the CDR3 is TGTGCCAGCAGTTCTTCCGGACAGGGGCGTGAAAAACTGTTTTTT.

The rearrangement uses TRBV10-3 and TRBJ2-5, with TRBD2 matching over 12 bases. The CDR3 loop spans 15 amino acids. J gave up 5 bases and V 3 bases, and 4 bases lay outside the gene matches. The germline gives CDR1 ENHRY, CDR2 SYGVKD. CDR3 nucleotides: TGTGCCATCAGTGAAAGACTAGCGGGAGCGGAGACCCAGTACTTC. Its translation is CAISERLAGAETQYF.

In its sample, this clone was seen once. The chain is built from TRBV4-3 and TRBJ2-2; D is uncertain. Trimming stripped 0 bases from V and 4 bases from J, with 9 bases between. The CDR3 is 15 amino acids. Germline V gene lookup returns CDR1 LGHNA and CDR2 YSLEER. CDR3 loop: CASSQDRLPTGELFF. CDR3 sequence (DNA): TGCGCCAGCAGCCAAGATCGGTTGCCCACCGGGGAGCTGTTTTTT.

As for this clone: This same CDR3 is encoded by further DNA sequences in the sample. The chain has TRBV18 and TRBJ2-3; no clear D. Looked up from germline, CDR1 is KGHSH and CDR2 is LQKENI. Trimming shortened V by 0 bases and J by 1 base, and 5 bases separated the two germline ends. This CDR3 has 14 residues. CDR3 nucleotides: TGTGCCAGCTCACCACCGGGTGGCACAGATACGCAGTATTTT. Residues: CASSPPGGTDTQYF.

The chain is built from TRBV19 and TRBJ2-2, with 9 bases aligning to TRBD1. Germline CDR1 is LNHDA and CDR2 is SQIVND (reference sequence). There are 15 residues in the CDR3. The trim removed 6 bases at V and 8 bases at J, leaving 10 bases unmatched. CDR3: CASSQDRGGQGELFF. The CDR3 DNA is TGTGCCAGTAGCCAGGACAGGGGAGGTCAGGGGGAGCTGTTTTTT.